Shown below are 14 T cell receptor beta chains from a single sample sequenced in a study of monozygotic twins with cystic fibrosis. Libraries were prepared by immunoSEQ multiplex PCR; TCRdb keeps only in-frame clonotypes and omits some of them. Among 35,000 or so clones, around 82% were seen once, and the ten largest hold approximately 1.8%. Sequencing was done on a sample of blood. The receptors originated from a girl aged 2 to 10 with cystic fibrosis.

The J gene is TRBJ1-6, the V gene TRBV6-5; D is uncertain. The CDR3 spans 13 residues. V was clipped by 2 bases and J by 4 bases, with 3 bases between them. Per the germline V gene, CDR1 is MNHEY and CDR2 is SVGAGI. CDR3 nucleotide sequence: TGTGCCAGCAGTTACGAGTATAATTCACCCCTCCACTTT. As protein: CASSYEYNSPLHF.

This clone was found a few times. The J gene is TRBJ2-3, the V gene TRBV23-1, with D perhaps matching TRBD1 or TRBD2 (5 bases each). TRBV23-1 is an open reading frame, and its role is uncertain. Deletions cut 4 bases from V and 0 bases from J, with 5 bases between. CDR3 length: 13 amino acids. The chain's CDR3 is CASSRDSTDTQYF. In nucleotides, the CDR3 is TGCGCCAGCAGTCGGGACAGCACAGATACGCAGTATTTT.

This clone showed up just once. V usage is TRBV7-9 and J usage is TRBJ1-1; D call uncertain. From germline, CDR1 is SEHNR and CDR2 FQNEAQ (reference sequence). The CDR3 runs to 14 residues. V was cut by 1 base and J by 1 base, with 7 bases left in between. DNA of the CDR3: TGTGCCAGCAGCTTAGACCTCGGGAACACTGAAGCTTTCTTT. It yields the protein CASSLDLGNTEAFF. The entire variable domain, with the rest obtained from reference TRBV7-9 and TRBJ1-1, is as follows: DTGVSQNPRHKITKRGQNVTFRCDPISEHNRLYWYRQTLGQGPEFLTYFQNEAQLEKSRLLSDRFSAERPKGSFSTLEIQRTEQGDSAMYLCASSLDLGNTEAFFGQGTRLTVV.

V usage is TRBV6-1 and J usage is TRBJ2-3; D is uncertain. The CDR3 spans 12 residues. Per germline, CDR1 MNHNS and CDR2 SASEGT. Trimming took 4 bases from V and 3 from J, leaving 5 bases between them. CDR3 bases: TGTGCCAGCAGTGCGCTAACAGATACGCAGTATTTT. The encoded protein is CASSALTDTQYF.

This chain joins TRBV2 and TRBJ2-7; D gene ambiguous. The CDR3 covers 12 residues. Germline V CDR1 and CDR2: SNHLY, FYNNEI. V lost 6 bases, J lost 9 bases, and 15 bases lay in between. CDR3 in amino acids: CASRATREVQYF. DNA of the CDR3: TGTGCCAGCAGGGCCACTCGAGAGGTGCAGTACTTC.

This sequence joins TRBV9 and TRBJ2-7, with no clear D. CDR3 length: 13 residues. Trimming stripped 0 bases from V and 0 bases from J, with 4 bases between. CDR1 and CDR2 (germline): SGDLS, YYNGEE. In nucleotides, the CDR3 is TGTGCCAGCAGCGTAGGACACTCCTACGAGCAGTACTTC. Protein: CASSVGHSYEQYF.

The V call is TRBV14, the J call TRBJ2-5, with a tentative D call TRBD1 (5 bases). This CDR3 is 15 amino acids long. Germline CDR1 is SGHDN and CDR2 is FVKESK. The V end was cut by 0 bases, the J end by 3 bases, with 11 bases between. CDR3 in amino acids: CASSQEQKGKETQYF. CDR3 nucleotides: TGTGCCAGCAGCCAAGAGCAAAAGGGGAAAGAGACCCAGTACTTC.

The gene calls are TRBV30 and TRBJ2-7, with TRBD2 identical over 7 bases. V was clipped by 0 bases and J by 10 bases; unmatched bases: 12. CDR3 size: 14 residues. The germline CDR1 and CDR2 sequences are GTSNPN and SVGIG (reference sequence). As DNA, the CDR3 is TGTGCCTGGAGTGTCATCATAGGAGCGGGGAAACAGTACTTC. This codes for CAWSVIIGAGKQYF.

The CDR3 DNA reads TGTGCCAGCAGCCTGACTAGCCTAGCCAAAAACATTCAGTACTTC. Translating it yields CASSLTSLAKNIQYF. This chain links TRBV7-9 with TRBJ2-4; TRBD2 matches 7 bases. Germline V gene data show CDR1 as SEHNR and CDR2 as FQNEAQ (reference sequence). With 5 bases clipped from V and 0 bases from J, the junction kept 4 bases outside the gene matches. The CDR3 has 15 amino acids. The entire variable domain, with the rest obtained from reference TRBV7-9 and TRBJ2-4, is as follows: DTGVSQNPRHKITKRGQNVTFRCDPISEHNRLYWYRQTLGQGPEFLTYFQNEAQLEKSRLLSDRFSAERPKGSFSTLEIQRTEQGDSAMYLCASSLTSLAKNIQYFGAGTRLSVL.

V is TRBV7-8 and J is TRBJ2-5; 10 bases agree with TRBD1. Trimming removed 8 bases from V and 2 bases from J; junction bases left unmatched: 2. Germline values: CDR1 SGHVS, CDR2 FQNEAQ. This CDR3 spans 13 amino acids. The CDR3 protein is CASRDRGQETQYF. CDR3 sequence (DNA): TGTGCCAGCCGGGACAGGGGACAAGAGACCCAGTACTTC.

This clone showed up just a few times. This chain joins TRBV14 and TRBJ1-2; no reliable D call. V lost 4 bases and J 4 bases, leaving 7 bases between the germline ends. Germline V gene data show CDR1 as SGHDN and CDR2 as FVKESK. The CDR3 covers 12 residues. The CDR3 nucleotides are TGTGCCAGCAGCCGCGACTTCTATGGCTACACCTTC. It translates to CASSRDFYGYTF.

The J gene is TRBJ1-1, the V gene TRBV29-1; D is unclear. Germline-derived CDR1 and CDR2 are SQVTM and ANQGSEA. Trimming took off 3 bases at V and 13 bases at J, with 12 bases between the two ends. The CDR3 has 10 amino acids. CDR3 DNA sequence: TGCAGCGTTGATATTCGAGGAGGTTTCTTT. Protein sequence: CSVDIRGGFF.

This chain links TRBV5-4 with TRBJ2-6; D is possibly TRBD1 (6 bases). V dropped 6 bases and J dropped 0 bases, with 16 bases sitting between them. The length of the CDR3 is 17 residues. CDR1 is SGHNT and CDR2 is YYREEE in the germline V gene (reference sequence). For the CDR3, the DNA is TGTGCCAGCAACCTCAAACAGGGCCGCTCTGGGGCCAACGTCCTGACTTTC. Its translation is CASNLKQGRSGANVLTF.

This sequence joins TRBV2 and TRBJ1-1; TRBD1 matches 7 bases. The V gene's germline CDR1 is SNHLY and CDR2 FYNNEI. V lost 1 base, J lost 8 bases, and 7 bases stayed unmatched. The CDR3 is 14 residues long. CDR3 in DNA: TGTGCCAGCAGTGAAGGGCCCGGGACAGTAGAAGCTTTCTTT. Protein: CASSEGPGTVEAFF.